The clone carrying this TCR beta chain appeared a few times. As yet, its antigen is unknown. These data belong to a study of CD8 T cells in ankylosing spondylitis. General observations from the study: Ankylosing spondylitis blood appeared to carry a characteristic TCR beta motif of 7 or 8 highly homologous variants.

The CDR3 sequence is 15 residues long. Trimming took 5 bases from V and 2 from J; bases not matched to a gene: 4. It was by quantitative 5'-RACE with molecular barcodes that TCR beta libraries were made. TCRdb redid the calling of the 5' RACE reads with MiXCR, one entry per CDR3 protein. The table lists about 540,000 distinct CDR3 sequences, 12% of them singletons. The specimen sequenced was blood, either unsorted or a sorted T cell fraction (not recorded which). The TCR was taken from a male donor with ankylosing spondylitis. The chain carries TRBV12-3 or TRBV12-4 and TRBJ1-3; 9 nucleotides align to TRBD1. As DNA, the CDR3 is TGTGCCAGCAGTGCACAGGGGGCGGCTGGAAACACCATATATTTT. As protein: CASSAQGAAGNTIYF.